Listed below are T cell receptor beta chains from one sample, sequenced in a study of blood T cell repertoires in COVID-19. TCRdb's table, derived via immunoSEQ multiplex PCR, lists solely in-frame clones and lacks some. The sample carries some 210,000 clones, approximately 81% recorded once. The sequenced sample was peripheral blood. The source is a human donor in a cohort sampled during active COVID-19. Each CDR3 is given with its conserved first and last residue. The D gene is left open where the match is weak. Expanded clones are given a class, and other clones once, few, many or no size at all.

TRBV2,-,-,TRBJ2-3,CASSARGSGQGTLSDTQYF,TGTGCCAGCAGTGCCCGAGGAAGCGGGCAGGGTACATTGTCTGATACGCAGTATTTT
TRBV7-6,-,-,TRBJ1-1,CASSSGFDGGGTEAFF,TGTGCCAGCAGCTCCGGTTTCGACGGGGGGGGAACTGAAGCTTTCTTT
TRBV7-8,-,medium-sized,TRBJ2-7,CASSSPGSVVVYEQYF,TGTGCCAGCAGCTCCCCCGGGAGTGTTGTAGTCTACGAGCAGTACTTC
TRBV6-5,-,-,TRBJ1-6,CASRQSSYNSPLHF,TGTGCCAGCCGACAGAGCTCCTATAATTCACCCCTCCACTTT
TRBV19,-,-,TRBJ1-5,CASSEQDNQPQHF,TGTGCCAGTAGTGAGCAGGACAATCAGCCCCAGCATTTT
TRBV5-1,TRBD2,-,TRBJ2-5,CASSLEPGLAGKETQYF,TGCGCCAGCAGCTTGGAACCGGGACTAGCGGGGAAGGAGACCCAGTACTTC
TRBV6-5,TRBD1,-,TRBJ2-1,CAITGQGAGEQFF,TGTGCCATCACGGGACAGGGGGCCGGGGAGCAGTTCTTC
TRBV6-5,-,-,TRBJ1-2,CASSYSIGVSGYTF,TGTGCCAGCAGTTACTCGATCGGGGTCTCTGGCTACACCTTC
TRBV4-1,TRBD2,-,TRBJ2-1,CASSQVVGGSFNEQFF,TGCGCCAGCAGCCAAGTCGTTGGCGGGAGTTTCAATGAGCAGTTCTTC
TRBV27,-,-,TRBJ2-3,CASSSQAGRTDTQYF,TGTGCCAGCAGTTCTCAGGCGGGCCGCACAGATACGCAGTATTTT
TRBV30,-,-,TRBJ1-1,CAWSQGLAFRDTEAFF,TGTGCCTGGAGTCAAGGACTTGCGTTTCGGGACACTGAAGCTTTCTTT
TRBV5-1,-,-,TRBJ2-3,CASSSGGPTDTQYF,TGCGCCAGCAGCTCGGGGGGCCCGACAGATACGCAGTATTTT
TRBV5-1,TRBD1,-,TRBJ2-5,CASSVGTAGQETQYF,TGCGCCAGCAGCGTCGGGACAGCTGGACAAGAGACCCAGTACTTC
TRBV6-1,TRBD1,-,TRBJ1-2,CASSEATGGGYGYTF,TGTGCCAGCAGTGAAGCTACAGGGGGAGGCTATGGCTACACCTTC
TRBV11-2,-,few,TRBJ1-1,CASSLAVNTEAFF,TGTGCCAGCAGCTTAGCGGTGAACACTGAAGCTTTCTTT
TRBV27,TRBD1,-,TRBJ1-2,CASSLMGTGSPYTF,TGTGCCAGCAGTTTAATGGGGACAGGATCCCCTTACACCTTC
TRBV3-1/TRBV3-2,-,-,TRBJ2-3,CASSQVFGGPSDTQYF,TGTGCCAGCAGCCAAGTCTTCGGGGGGCCCTCAGATACGCAGTATTTT
TRBV7-9,-,-,TRBJ2-5,CASSLAPWSVETQYF,TGTGCCAGCAGCTTAGCTCCCTGGTCAGTAGAGACCCAGTACTTC
TRBV5-4,-,-,TRBJ1-2,CASSLGGQSGYGYTF,TGTGCCAGCAGCTTGGGTGGACAGAGCGGCTACGGCTACACCTTC
TRBV28,TRBD2,-,TRBJ2-1,CASASGGAGSYNEQFF,TGTGCCAGTGCTAGCGGGGGGGCCGGCTCCTACAATGAGCAGTTCTTC
TRBV5-1,TRBD1,-,TRBJ2-3,CASSLGQGDTQYF,TGCGCCAGCAGCTTAGGACAGGGGGATACGCAGTATTTT
TRBV24-1,TRBD1,-,TRBJ2-1,CATSDWGDRGAQGEQFF,TGTGCCACCAGTGATTGGGGGGACAGGGGGGCCCAAGGTGAGCAGTTCTTC
TRBV7-8,-,-,TRBJ2-2,CASSLTAGELFF,TGTGCCAGCAGCTTGACAGCCGGGGAGCTGTTTTTT
TRBV10-2,TRBD2,-,TRBJ2-4,CASSEPGTNKRNIQYF,TGCGCCAGCAGTGAGCCGGGGACTAACAAGAGAAACATTCAGTACTTC
TRBV18,-,-,TRBJ2-5,CASSPVGPEGDQYF,TGTGCCAGCTCACCAGTCGGTCCGGAGGGTGACCAGTACTTC